The next 8 T cell receptor beta chains were all read from a single sample in a study of blood T cells in healthy people across ages. Sample-barcoded 5' priming and a J-beta primer mix drove a second PCR of about 6 to 12 cycles. One entry per CDR3 protein results from TCRdb running MiXCR on the 5' RACE reads. The table records 700,000 to 950,000 distinct CDR3 sequences, roughly 60% of them present only once. Sample: blood. The receptors were gathered from a man younger than 40 in good health.

This chain connects TRBV9 to TRBJ2-7; D not resolved. The CDR3 sequence is 16 residues long. Germline CDR1 is SGDLS and CDR2 is YYNGEE. With 4 bases removed from V and 5 bases from J, the gap between germline ends came to 22 bases. CDR3 amino acids: CASSPSPKSSPNEQYF. In nucleotides, the CDR3 is TGTGCCAGCAGCCCGTCCCCAAAATCCTCCCCCAACGAGCAGTACTTC.

The chain couples TRBV6-5 to TRBJ2-5; perhaps TRBD1 as D (6 bases). The CDR3 consists of 12 residues. Germline CDR1 MNHEY, CDR2 SVGAGI. Trimming took off 8 bases at V and 5 bases at J, with 12 bases between the two ends. In nucleotides, the CDR3 is TGTGCCAGCGGCTCCAGGGGTGAGACCCAGTACTTC. Translation: CASGSRGETQYF.

In this sample, this clonotype turned up a few times. The chain recombines TRBV25-1 with TRBJ2-7; 7 bases map to TRBD1. The J call is doubtful: the DNA matches TRBJ2-5 better. Germline CDR1 and CDR2: MGHDK and SYGVNS. The CDR3 is 12 residues long. This CDR3 is CASSRGLETQYF. As DNA, the CDR3 is TGTGCCAGCAGTAGGGGGCTGGAGACCCAGTACTTC.

This clonotype was observed a few times. The CDR3 loop reads CASSCGQSYSYEQYF. DNA of the CDR3: TGTGCCAGCAGTTGCGGTCAGTCATACTCCTACGAGCAGTACTTC. The rearrangement joins TRBV12-3 or TRBV12-4 to TRBJ2-7; D unresolved. Deletions cut 4 bases from V and 0 bases from J, with 13 bases between. The CDR3 has 15 residues.

The gene calls are TRBV21-1 and TRBJ2-7; TRBD1, the D gene given by the table, was not confirmed from the DNA. TRBV21-1 is a known pseudogene. CDR3 length equals 17 residues. Here the CDR3 reads CASPNFFPGRSYYEQYF. CDR3 DNA: TGTGCCAGCCCCAACTTTTTCCCGGGAAGATCCTACTACGAGCAGTACTTC.

Of note for this clonotype: Relative to the germline gene, one junction end is altered; a read error may explain this. The chain employs TRBV20-1 and TRBJ1-2, with D possibly being TRBD1 (6 bases). Germline V gene sequence: CDR1 DFQATT, CDR2 SNEGSKA (reference sequence). The CDR3 has 14 amino acids. CDR3 amino acids: CSADSTGTGSGHTF. CDR3 nucleotides: TGCAGTGCGGACAGTACAGGGACGGGGTCTGGCCACACCTTC.

This rearrangement joins TRBV20-1 to TRBJ1-1; the D gene is possibly TRBD1 (5 bases). The V and J ends lost 5 bases and 3 bases respectively, with 13 bases between them. From germline, CDR1 is DFQATT and CDR2 SNEGSKA (reference sequence). This CDR3 comprises 13 residues. The CDR3 DNA follows: TGCAGTGCTGAGATGGGGGGGTACACTGAAGCTTTCTTT. Translation: CSAEMGGYTEAFF.

This clonotype was detected only a few times. This chain connects TRBV6-5 to TRBJ1-4, with unresolved D. Trimming shortened V by 0 bases and J by 10 bases, and 6 bases separated the two germline ends. There are 12 residues in the CDR3. Germline CDR1 and CDR2: MNHEY and SVGAGI. In DNA, the CDR3 is TGTGCCAGCAGTTACTCCGGCGGAAAACTGTTTTTT. It is translated as CASSYSGGKLFF.